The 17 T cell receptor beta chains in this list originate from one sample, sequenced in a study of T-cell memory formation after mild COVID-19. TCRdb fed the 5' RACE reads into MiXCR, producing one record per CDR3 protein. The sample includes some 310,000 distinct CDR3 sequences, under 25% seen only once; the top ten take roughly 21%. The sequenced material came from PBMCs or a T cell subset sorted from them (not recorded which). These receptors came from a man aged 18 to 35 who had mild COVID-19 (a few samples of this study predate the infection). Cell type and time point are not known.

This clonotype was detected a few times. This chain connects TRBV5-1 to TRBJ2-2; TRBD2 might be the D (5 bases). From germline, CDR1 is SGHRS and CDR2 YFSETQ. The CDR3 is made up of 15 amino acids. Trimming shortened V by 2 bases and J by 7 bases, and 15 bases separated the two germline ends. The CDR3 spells CASSFGVGSDGELFF. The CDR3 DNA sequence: TGCGCCAGCAGCTTCGGGGTGGGGTCGGACGGGGAGCTGTTTTTT. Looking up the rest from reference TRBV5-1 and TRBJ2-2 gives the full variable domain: KAGVTQTPRYLIKTRGQQVTLSCSPISGHRSVSWYQQTPGQGLQFLFEYFSETQRNKGNFPGRFSGRQFSNSRSEMNVSTLELGDSALYLCASSFGVGSDGELFFGEGSRLTVL.

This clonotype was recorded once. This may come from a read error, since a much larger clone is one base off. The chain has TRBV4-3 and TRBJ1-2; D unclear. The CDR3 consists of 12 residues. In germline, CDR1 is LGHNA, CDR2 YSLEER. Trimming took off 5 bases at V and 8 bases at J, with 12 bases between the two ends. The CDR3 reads CASSSRSGGYTF. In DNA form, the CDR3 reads TGCGCCAGCAGCAGCCGATCTGGAGGCTACACCTTC.

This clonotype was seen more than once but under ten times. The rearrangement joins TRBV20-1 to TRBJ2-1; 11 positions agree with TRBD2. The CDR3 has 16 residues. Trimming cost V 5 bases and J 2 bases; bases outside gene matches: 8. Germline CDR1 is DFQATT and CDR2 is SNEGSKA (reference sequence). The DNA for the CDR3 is TGCAGTGCTGGATCCCTAGCGGGGGGAACCTACAATGAGCAGTTCTTC. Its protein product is CSAGSLAGGTYNEQFF.

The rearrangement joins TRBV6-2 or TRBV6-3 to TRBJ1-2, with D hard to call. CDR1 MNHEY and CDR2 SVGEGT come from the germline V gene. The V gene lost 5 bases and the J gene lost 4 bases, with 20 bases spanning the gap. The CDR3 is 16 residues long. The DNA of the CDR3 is TGTGCCAGCAGTGACATCATATTCGGGGATGCCTATGGCTACACCTTC. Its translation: CASSDIIFGDAYGYTF.

The CDR3 bases are TGCGCCAGCAGCTTGCGTCGGGGGCACAATGAGCAGTTCTTC. Residues: CASSLRRGHNEQFF. The V and J genes are TRBV5-1 and TRBJ2-1, with D perhaps assigned TRBD1 or TRBD2 (6 bases each). Between the trimmed V and J ends, which lost 1 base and 5 bases, there was a span of 10 bases. Germline assignment: CDR1 SGHRS and CDR2 YFSETQ. The CDR3 has 14 amino acids.

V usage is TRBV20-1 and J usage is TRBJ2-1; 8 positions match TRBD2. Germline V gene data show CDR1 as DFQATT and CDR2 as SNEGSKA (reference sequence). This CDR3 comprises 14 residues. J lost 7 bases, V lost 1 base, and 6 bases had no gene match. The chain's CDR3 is CSARAGLAGNEQFF. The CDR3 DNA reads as TGCAGTGCTAGAGCCGGATTAGCGGGGAATGAGCAGTTCTTC.

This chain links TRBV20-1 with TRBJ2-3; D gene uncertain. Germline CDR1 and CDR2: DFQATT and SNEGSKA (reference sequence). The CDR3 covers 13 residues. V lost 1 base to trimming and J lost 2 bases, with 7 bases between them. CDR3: CSARVPPTDTQYF. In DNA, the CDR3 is TGCAGTGCTAGAGTACCCCCCACAGATACGCAGTATTTT.

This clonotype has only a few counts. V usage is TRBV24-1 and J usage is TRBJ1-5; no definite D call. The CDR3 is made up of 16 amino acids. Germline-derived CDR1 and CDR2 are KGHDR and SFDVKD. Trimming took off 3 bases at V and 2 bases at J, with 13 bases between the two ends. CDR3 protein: CATSDQRAPGNQPQHF. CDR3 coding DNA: TGTGCCACCAGTGATCAGCGGGCCCCGGGCAATCAGCCCCAGCATTTT.

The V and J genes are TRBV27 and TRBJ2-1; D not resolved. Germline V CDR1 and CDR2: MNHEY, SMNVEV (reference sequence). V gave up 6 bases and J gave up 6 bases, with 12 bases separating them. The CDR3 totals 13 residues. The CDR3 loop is CASRRRAGNEQFF. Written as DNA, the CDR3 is TGTGCCAGCAGAAGACGAGCAGGCAATGAGCAGTTCTTC.

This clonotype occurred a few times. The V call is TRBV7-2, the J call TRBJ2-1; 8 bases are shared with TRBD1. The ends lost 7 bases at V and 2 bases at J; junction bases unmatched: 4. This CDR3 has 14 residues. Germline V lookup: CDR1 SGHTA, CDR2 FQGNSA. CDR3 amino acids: CASKTRGPYNEQFF. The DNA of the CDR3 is TGTGCCAGCAAAACCAGGGGGCCCTACAATGAGCAGTTCTTC.

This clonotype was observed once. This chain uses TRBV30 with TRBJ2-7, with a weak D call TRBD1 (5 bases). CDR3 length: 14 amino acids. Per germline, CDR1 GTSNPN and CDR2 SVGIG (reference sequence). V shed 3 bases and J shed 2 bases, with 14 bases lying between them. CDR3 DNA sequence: TGTGCCTGGAGCCCCCCGACAGTTACCTACGAGCAGTACTTC. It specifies CAWSPPTVTYEQYF.

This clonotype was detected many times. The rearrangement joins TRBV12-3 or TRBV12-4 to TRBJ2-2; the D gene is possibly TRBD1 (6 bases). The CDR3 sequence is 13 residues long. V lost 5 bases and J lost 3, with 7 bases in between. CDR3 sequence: CASSGQYTGELFF. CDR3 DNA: TGTGCCAGCAGTGGACAGTACACCGGGGAGCTGTTTTTT.

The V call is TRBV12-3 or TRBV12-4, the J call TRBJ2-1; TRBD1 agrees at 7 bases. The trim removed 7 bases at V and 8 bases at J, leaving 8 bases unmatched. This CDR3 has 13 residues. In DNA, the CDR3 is TGTGCCAGCACCACGACAGGGACGGATGAGCAGTTCTTC. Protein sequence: CASTTTGTDEQFF.

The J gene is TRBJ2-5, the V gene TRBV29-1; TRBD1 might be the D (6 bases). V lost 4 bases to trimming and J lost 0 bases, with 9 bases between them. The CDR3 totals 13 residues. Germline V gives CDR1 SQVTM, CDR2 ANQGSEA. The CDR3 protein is CSVGRGNQETQYF. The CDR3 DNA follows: TGCAGCGTTGGTAGGGGGAACCAAGAGACCCAGTACTTC.

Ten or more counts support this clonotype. This CDR3 reads CASSLSGTQYF. The CDR3 nucleotides read TGTGCCAGCAGCTTGAGTGGTACCCAGTACTTC. V usage is TRBV7-2 and J usage is TRBJ2-5; D remains unclear. Germline CDR1 reads SGHTA; CDR2 reads FQGNSA. The CDR3 totals 11 residues. V lost 3 bases and J lost 8, with 7 bases in between.

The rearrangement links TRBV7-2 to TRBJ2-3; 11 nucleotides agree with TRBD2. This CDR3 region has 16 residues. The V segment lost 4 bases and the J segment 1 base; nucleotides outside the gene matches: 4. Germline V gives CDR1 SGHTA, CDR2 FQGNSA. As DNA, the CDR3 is TGTGCCAGCAGCTCGTTACTAGCGGGGGGCACAGATACGCAGTATTTT. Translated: CASSSLLAGGTDTQYF.

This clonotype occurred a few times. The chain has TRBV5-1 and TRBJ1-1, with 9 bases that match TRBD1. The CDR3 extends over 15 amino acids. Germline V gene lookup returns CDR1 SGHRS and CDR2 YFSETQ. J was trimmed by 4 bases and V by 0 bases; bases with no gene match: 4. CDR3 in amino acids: CASSLDTGGGTEAFF. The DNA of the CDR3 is TGCGCCAGCAGCTTGGACACAGGGGGCGGCACTGAAGCTTTCTTT.